The 12 T cell receptor beta chains below come from one sample, sequenced in a study of response to subunit inactivated influenza vaccine. TCRdb reprocessed the RT-PCR reads via MiXCR and lists one record per CDR3 protein. The sample consists of hundreds of thousands of distinct CDR3 sequences, approximately 11% of them appearing once. These sequences were also reported in another study, on T cells expressing NK-cell markers. That source adds: cDNA encoding TCR beta was synthesized via 5'RACE template switching incorporating UMIs.

The sequenced sample was PBMCs from blood, obtained on the day of vaccination. Every receptor here comes from a man aged 50 to 59 who received an inactivated influenza vaccine.

This clonotype was seen a handful of times. The chain joins TRBV7-6 to TRBJ2-7, with 9 bases matching TRBD1. The junction had 7 bases not matched to a gene; V was cut back by 5 bases and J by 2 bases. The V gene's germline CDR1 is SGHVS and CDR2 FNYEAQ. This CDR3 comprises 15 residues. The CDR3 region is CASSTGQGIAYEQYF. The DNA of the CDR3 is TGTGCCAGCAGCACTGGACAGGGGATCGCCTACGAGCAGTACTTC.

There are a few counts of this clonotype. The chain uses TRBV27 and TRBJ2-7, with D unresolved. Trimming left V 0 bases short and J 2 bases short, with 8 bases between. The CDR3 length is 14 residues. In germline, CDR1 is MNHEY, CDR2 SMNVEV (reference sequence). The CDR3 region is CASSLSGPPYEQYF. The CDR3 region has the DNA TGTGCCAGCAGTTTATCCGGCCCTCCCTACGAGCAGTACTTC.

This clonotype occurred many times. V usage is TRBV5-1 and J usage is TRBJ2-5; D possibly corresponds to TRBD1 (6 bases). This CDR3 is built from 14 residues. The germline V and J ends were trimmed by 0 bases and 5 bases, with 11 bases remaining between them. Germline V CDR1 and CDR2: SGHRS, YFSETQ. The CDR3 sequence is CASSLDAGEETQYF. The CDR3 DNA sequence: TGCGCCAGCAGCTTGGATGCAGGGGAGGAGACCCAGTACTTC.

V is TRBV29-1 and J is TRBJ1-2; maybe TRBD1 (6 bases). Trimming left V 7 bases short and J 4 bases short, with 16 bases between. The CDR3 runs 13 residues. The germline CDR1 and CDR2 sequences are SQVTM and ANQGSEA. In nucleotides, the CDR3 is TGCAGCGCCCCGACAGGTTCTCCCTATGGCTACACCTTC. Translating it yields CSAPTGSPYGYTF.

This clonotype has a handful of counts. The J gene is TRBJ2-7, the V gene TRBV7-2; 10 bases map to TRBD2. From germline, CDR1 is SGHTA and CDR2 FQGNSA. CDR3 length: 16 residues. The J segment lost 3 bases and the V segment lost 0 bases, leaving 5 bases of the junction unmatched. CDR3 protein: CASSLAAGGTFYEQYF. The CDR3 bases are TGTGCCAGCAGCTTAGCAGCGGGAGGGACCTTCTACGAGCAGTACTTC.

This clonotype was seen a handful of times. The rearrangement links TRBV10-3 to TRBJ1-3; D is unclear. Germline values: CDR1 ENHRY, CDR2 SYGVKD. V dropped 7 bases and J dropped 0 bases, with 7 bases sitting between them. The CDR3 consists of 13 residues. CDR3 sequence: CAIKANSGNTIYF. CDR3 coding DNA: TGTGCCATCAAGGCTAACTCTGGAAACACCATATATTTT.

This clonotype has more than one count but fewer than ten. The chain carries TRBV18 and TRBJ2-3; TRBD1 matches at 7 bases. Germline V gene data show CDR1 as KGHSH and CDR2 as LQKENI. This CDR3 is built from 15 residues. V was pared by 4 bases and J by 4 bases, with 8 bases of the junction left unmatched. The chain's CDR3 is CASSRSQQGADTQYF. DNA for the CDR3: TGTGCCAGCTCACGGAGTCAGCAGGGGGCAGATACGCAGTATTTT.

This clonotype came up many times. The V gene is TRBV20-1, the J gene TRBJ1-1; D uncertain. Deletions cut 5 bases from V and 1 base from J, with 11 bases between. The germline V gene has CDR1 DFQATT and CDR2 SNEGSKA (reference sequence). The CDR3 is 13 amino acids. The CDR3 coding sequence is TGCAGTGCTCCCGACGGAAAGAACACTGAAGCTTTCTTT. It encodes CSAPDGKNTEAFF.

The table lists this clonotype with a few counts. The chain is built from TRBV24-1 and TRBJ1-2; 8 positions match TRBD1. CDR1 and CDR2 (germline): KGHDR, SFDVKD. The ends lost 4 bases at V and 8 bases at J; junction bases unmatched: 11. The CDR3 runs to 15 residues. CDR3 sequence: CATSDSGQGRDGYTF. The CDR3 nucleotides read TGTGCCACCAGTGACTCCGGACAGGGACGAGACGGCTACACCTTC.

V usage is TRBV7-8 and J usage is TRBJ1-5; D not resolved. The CDR3 contains 19 residues. V was shortened by 1 base and J by 0 bases, with 19 bases between the two germline ends. Germline assignment: CDR1 SGHVS and CDR2 FQNEAQ. CDR3 protein: CASSLEGGGNLYSNQPQHF. The CDR3 bases are TGTGCCAGCAGCTTAGAAGGCGGAGGGAACCTTTATAGCAATCAGCCCCAGCATTTT.

This clonotype came up many times. This rearrangement joins TRBV24-1 to TRBJ2-7, with a possible D match to TRBD1 (6 bases). From germline, CDR1 is KGHDR and CDR2 SFDVKD. The CDR3 sequence is 13 residues long. V was pared by 3 bases and J by 3 bases, with 8 bases between. The CDR3, as DNA: TGTGCCACCAGTGATGGGGGCGGCTACGAGCAGTACTTC. Translation: CATSDGGGYEQYF.

This clonotype was picked up a small number of times. The chain links TRBV28 to TRBJ2-3; no clear D gene. Germline lookup yields CDR1 MDHEN and CDR2 SYDVKM. Trimming took off 5 bases at V and 0 bases at J, with 12 bases between the two ends. This CDR3 has 15 residues. The CDR3 coding sequence is TGTGCCAGCAGTACAGCGAAGGCTAGCACAGATACGCAGTATTTT. Its protein product is CASSTAKASTDTQYF.